The sequence of this T cell receptor (beta chain) was determined in a study of early T cells in non-severe SARS-CoV-2 infection. With 4 bases clipped from V and 2 bases from J, the junction kept 8 bases outside the gene matches. CDR1 and CDR2 (germline): SGHTA, FQGNSA. The CDR3 loop spans 15 amino acids. A few counts support this clonotype. TCRdb re-called the 5' RACE reads through MiXCR, storing one row per CDR3 protein. The table lists more than 80,000 distinct CDR3 sequences, approximately 15% of them singletons, with roughly 1.2% in the top ten. This clonotype originated in an adult who was a healthcare worker with PCR-confirmed SARS-CoV-2 infection or an uninfected control (not recorded which). Sequenced sample: whole blood. V is TRBV7-2 and J is TRBJ2-7; 7 positions agree with TRBD2. CDR3: CASSSRIGGTYEQYF. The CDR3 coding sequence is TGTGCCAGCAGCTCGCGAATCGGGGGGACCTACGAGCAGTACTTC. Full variable domain (outside the CDR3, taken from reference TRBV7-2 and TRBJ2-7): GAGVSQSPSNKVTEKGKDVELRCDPISGHTALYWYRQSLGQGLEFLIYFQGNSAPDKSGLPSDRFSAERTGGSVSTLTIQRTQQEDSAVYLCASSSRIGGTYEQYFGPGTRLTVT.